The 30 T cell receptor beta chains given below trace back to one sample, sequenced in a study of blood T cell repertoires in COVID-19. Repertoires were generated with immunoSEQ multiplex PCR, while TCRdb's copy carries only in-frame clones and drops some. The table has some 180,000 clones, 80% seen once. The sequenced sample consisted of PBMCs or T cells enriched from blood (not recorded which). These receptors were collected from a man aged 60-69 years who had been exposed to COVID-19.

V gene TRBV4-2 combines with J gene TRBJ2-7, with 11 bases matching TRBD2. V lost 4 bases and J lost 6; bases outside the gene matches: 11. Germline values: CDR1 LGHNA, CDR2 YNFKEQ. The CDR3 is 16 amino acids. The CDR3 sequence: CASSRELAGGPGEQYF. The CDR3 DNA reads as TGTGCCAGCAGCCGAGAATTAGCGGGAGGGCCTGGCGAGCAGTACTTC.

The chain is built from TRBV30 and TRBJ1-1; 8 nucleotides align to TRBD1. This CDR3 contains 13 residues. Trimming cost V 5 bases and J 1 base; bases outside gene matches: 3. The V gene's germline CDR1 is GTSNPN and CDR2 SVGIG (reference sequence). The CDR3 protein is CAWGQGWNTEAFF. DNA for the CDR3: TGTGCCTGGGGACAGGGATGGAACACTGAAGCTTTCTTT. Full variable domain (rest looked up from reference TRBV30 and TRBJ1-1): SQTIHQWPATLVQPVGSPLSLECTVEGTSNPNLYWYRQAAGRGLQLLFYSVGIGQISSEVPQNLSASRPQDRQFILSSKKLLLSDSGFYLCAWGQGWNTEAFFGQGTRLTVV.

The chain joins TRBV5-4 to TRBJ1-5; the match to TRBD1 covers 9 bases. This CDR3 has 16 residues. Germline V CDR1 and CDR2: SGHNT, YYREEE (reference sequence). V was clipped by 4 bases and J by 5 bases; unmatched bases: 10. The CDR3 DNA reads TGTGCCAGCAGCCTGGGGGGACAGGGAGGGGATCAGCCCCAGCATTTT. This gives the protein CASSLGGQGGDQPQHF. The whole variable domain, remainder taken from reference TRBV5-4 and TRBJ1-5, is ETGVTQSPTHLIKTRGQQVTLRCSSQSGHNTVSWYQQALGQGPQFIFQYYREEENGRGNFPPRFSGLQFPNYSSELNVNALELDDSALYLCASSLGGQGGDQPQHFGDGTRLSIL.

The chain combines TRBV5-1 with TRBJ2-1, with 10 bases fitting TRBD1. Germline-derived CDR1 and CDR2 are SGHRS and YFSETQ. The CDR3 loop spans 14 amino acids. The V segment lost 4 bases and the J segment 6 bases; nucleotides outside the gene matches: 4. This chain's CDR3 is CASSRDRGPNEQFF. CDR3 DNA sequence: TGCGCCAGCAGCCGGGACAGGGGTCCCAATGAGCAGTTCTTC.

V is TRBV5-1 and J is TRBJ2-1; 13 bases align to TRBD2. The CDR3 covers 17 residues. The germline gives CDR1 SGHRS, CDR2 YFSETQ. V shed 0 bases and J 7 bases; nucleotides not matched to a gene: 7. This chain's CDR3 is CASSLGRTSGRGNEQFF. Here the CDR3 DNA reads TGCGCCAGCAGCTTGGGGCGGACTAGCGGGAGAGGGAATGAGCAGTTCTTC. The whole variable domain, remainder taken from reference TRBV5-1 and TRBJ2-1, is KAGVTQTPRYLIKTRGQQVTLSCSPISGHRSVSWYQQTPGQGLQFLFEYFSETQRNKGNFPGRFSGRQFSNSRSEMNVSTLELGDSALYLCASSLGRTSGRGNEQFFGPGTRLTVL.

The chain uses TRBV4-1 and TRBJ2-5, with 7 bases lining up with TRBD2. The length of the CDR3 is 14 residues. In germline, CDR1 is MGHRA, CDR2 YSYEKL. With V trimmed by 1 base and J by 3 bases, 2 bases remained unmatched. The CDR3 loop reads CASSQGGSEETQYF. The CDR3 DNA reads TGCGCCAGCAGCCAAGGCGGGAGTGAAGAGACCCAGTACTTC.

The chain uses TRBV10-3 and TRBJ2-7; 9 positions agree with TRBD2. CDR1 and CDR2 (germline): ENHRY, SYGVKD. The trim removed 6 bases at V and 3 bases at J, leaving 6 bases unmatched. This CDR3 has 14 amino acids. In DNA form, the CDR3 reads TGTGCCATCAGGATGGGGCGGGAGGGCTACGAGCAGTACTTC. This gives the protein CAIRMGREGYEQYF.

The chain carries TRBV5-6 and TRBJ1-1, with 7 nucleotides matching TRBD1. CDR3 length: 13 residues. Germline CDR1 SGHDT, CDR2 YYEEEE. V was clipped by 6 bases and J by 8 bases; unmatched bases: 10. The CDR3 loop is CASKTGQTTEAFF. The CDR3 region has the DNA TGTGCCAGCAAGACGGGACAGACCACAGAAGCTTTCTTT. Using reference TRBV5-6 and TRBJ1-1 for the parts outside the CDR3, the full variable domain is DAGVTQSPTHLIKTRGQQVTLRCSPKSGHDTVSWYQQALGQGPQFIFQYYEEEERQRGNFPDRFSGHQFPNYSSELNVNALLLGDSALYLCASKTGQTTEAFFGQGTRLTVV.

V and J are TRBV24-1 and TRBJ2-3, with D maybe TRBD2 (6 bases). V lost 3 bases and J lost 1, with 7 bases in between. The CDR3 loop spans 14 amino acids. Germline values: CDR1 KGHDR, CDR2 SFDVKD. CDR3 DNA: TGTGCCACCAGTGATCGGAGGGGCACAGATACGCAGTATTTT. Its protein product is CATSDRRGTDTQYF.

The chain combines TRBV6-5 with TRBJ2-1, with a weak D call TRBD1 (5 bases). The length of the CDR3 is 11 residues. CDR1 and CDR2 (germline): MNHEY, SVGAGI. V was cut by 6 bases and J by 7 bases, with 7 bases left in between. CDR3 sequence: CASRAGNEQFF. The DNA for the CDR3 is TGTGCCAGCAGGGCAGGGAATGAGCAGTTCTTC.

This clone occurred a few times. CDR3 protein: CASSLEGARSAEAFF. Here the CDR3 DNA reads TGTGCCAGCAGCTTGGAAGGGGCCAGATCCGCTGAAGCTTTCTTT. The gene calls are TRBV5-8 and TRBJ1-1; tentative D call: TRBD1 (5 bases). The CDR3 runs 15 residues. V lost 0 bases to trimming and J lost 6 bases, with 15 bases between them. Germline values: CDR1 SGHTS, CDR2 YDEGEE. The complete variable domain, with remaining parts taken from reference TRBV5-8 and TRBJ1-1, reads EAGVTQSPTHLIKTRGQQATLRCSPISGHTSVYWYQQALGLGLQFLLWYDEGEERNRGNFPPRFSGRQFPNYSSELNVNALELEDSALYLCASSLEGARSAEAFFGQGTRLTVV.

DNA for the CDR3: TGTGCCAGCAGTTTGATCGGCGGGGGCACTGAAGCTTTCTTT. Protein product: CASSLIGGGTEAFF. V and J are TRBV28 and TRBJ1-1, with a possible D match to TRBD1 (5 bases). Germline loops: CDR1 MDHEN, CDR2 SYDVKM. CDR3 length: 14 residues. V lost 3 bases, J lost 4 bases, and 12 bases lay in between.

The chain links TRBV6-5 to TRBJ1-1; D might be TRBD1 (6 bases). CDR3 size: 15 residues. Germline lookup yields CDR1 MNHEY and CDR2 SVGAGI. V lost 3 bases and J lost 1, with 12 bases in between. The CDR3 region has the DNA TGTGCCAGCAGTTATACAGGGCTAGGGAACACTGAAGCTTTCTTT. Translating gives CASSYTGLGNTEAFF.

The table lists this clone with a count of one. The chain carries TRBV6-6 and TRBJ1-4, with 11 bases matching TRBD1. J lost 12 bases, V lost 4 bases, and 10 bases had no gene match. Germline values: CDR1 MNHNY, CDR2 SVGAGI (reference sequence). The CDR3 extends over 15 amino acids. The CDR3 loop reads CASSSRDRGNPELFF. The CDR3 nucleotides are TGTGCCAGCAGTTCCCGGGACAGGGGGAATCCGGAACTGTTTTTT.

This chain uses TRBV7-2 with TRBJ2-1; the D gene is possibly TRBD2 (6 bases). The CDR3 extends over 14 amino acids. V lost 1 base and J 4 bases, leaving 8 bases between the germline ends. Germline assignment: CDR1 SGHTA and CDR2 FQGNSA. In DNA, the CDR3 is TGTGCCAGCAGCTTAGTCGGGGGATACAATGAGCAGTTCTTC. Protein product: CASSLVGGYNEQFF. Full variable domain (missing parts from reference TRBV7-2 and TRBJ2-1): GAGVSQSPSNKVTEKGKDVELRCDPISGHTALYWYRQSLGQGLEFLIYFQGNSAPDKSGLPSDRFSAERTGGSVSTLTIQRTQQEDSAVYLCASSLVGGYNEQFFGPGTRLTVL.

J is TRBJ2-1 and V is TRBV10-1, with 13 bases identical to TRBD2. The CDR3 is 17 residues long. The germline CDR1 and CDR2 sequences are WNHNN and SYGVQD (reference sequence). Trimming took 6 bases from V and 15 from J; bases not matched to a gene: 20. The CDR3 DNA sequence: TGCGCCAGCAGCGAACCCAACGGACTAGCGGGAGTCAATGTTACGTTCTTC. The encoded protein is CASSEPNGLAGVNVTFF.

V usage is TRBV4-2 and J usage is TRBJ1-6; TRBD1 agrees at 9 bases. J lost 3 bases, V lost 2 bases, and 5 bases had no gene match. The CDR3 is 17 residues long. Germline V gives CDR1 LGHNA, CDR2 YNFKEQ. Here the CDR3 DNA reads TGTGCCAGCAGCCAACAGACAGGGGGAGACTATAATTCACCCCTCCACTTT. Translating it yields CASSQQTGGDYNSPLHF.

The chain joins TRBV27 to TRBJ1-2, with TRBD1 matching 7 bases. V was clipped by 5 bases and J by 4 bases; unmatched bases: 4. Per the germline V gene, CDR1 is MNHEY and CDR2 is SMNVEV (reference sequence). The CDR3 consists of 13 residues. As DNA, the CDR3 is TGTGCCAGCAGTCAGGGGGGTCCCTATGGCTACACCTTC. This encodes CASSQGGPYGYTF.

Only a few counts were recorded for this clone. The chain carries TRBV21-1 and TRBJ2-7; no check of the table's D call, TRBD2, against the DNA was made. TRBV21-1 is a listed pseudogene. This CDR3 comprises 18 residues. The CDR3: CAPYPLLDSGYKAYEQYF. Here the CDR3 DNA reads TGTGCCCCCTACCCCCTTCTGGATAGCGGGTATAAAGCCTACGAGCAGTACTTC.

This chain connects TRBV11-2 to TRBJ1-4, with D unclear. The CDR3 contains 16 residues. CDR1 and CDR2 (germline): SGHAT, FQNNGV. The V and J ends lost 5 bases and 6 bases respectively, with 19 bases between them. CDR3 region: CASSTQRVWRDEKLFF. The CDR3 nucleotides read TGTGCCAGCAGCACCCAGCGGGTCTGGCGGGATGAAAAACTGTTTTTT.

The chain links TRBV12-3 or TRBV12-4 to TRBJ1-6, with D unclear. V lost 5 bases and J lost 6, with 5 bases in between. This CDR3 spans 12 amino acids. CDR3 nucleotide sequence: TGTGCCAGCAGTACAAGTAATTCACCCCTCCACTTT. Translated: CASSTSNSPLHF.

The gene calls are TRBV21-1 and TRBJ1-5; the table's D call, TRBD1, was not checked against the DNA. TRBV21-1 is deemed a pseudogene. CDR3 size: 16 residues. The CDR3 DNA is TGTGCCAGAGAAGAATGGGGCAGCCAGGCCAATCAGCCCCAGCATTTT. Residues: CAREEWGSQANQPQHF.

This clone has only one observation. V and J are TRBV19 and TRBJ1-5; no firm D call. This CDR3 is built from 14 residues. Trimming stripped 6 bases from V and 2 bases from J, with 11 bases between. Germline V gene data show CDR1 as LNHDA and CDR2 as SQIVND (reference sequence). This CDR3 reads CASRATFGNQPQHF. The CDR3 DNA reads TGTGCCAGTAGAGCCACGTTTGGCAATCAGCCCCAGCATTTT.

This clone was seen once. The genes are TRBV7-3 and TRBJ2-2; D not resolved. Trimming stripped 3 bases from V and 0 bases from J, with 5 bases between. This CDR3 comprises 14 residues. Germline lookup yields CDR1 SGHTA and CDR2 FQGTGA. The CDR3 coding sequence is TGTGCCAGCAGCTTCCGGTCGAACACCGGGGAGCTGTTTTTT. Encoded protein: CASSFRSNTGELFF.

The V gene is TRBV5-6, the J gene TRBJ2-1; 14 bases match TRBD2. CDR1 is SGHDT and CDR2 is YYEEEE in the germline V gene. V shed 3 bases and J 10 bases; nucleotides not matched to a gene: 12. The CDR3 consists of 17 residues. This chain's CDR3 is CASSSLVGGLAGGEQFF. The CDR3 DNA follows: TGTGCCAGCAGCTCCCTCGTCGGAGGACTAGCGGGAGGAGAGCAGTTCTTC.

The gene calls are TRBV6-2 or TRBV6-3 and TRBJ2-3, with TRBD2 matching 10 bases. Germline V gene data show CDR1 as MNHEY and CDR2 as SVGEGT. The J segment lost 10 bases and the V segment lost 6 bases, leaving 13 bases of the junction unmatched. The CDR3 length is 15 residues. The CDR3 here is CASSSHGLAGVSQYF. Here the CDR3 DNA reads TGTGCCAGCAGCTCCCATGGCCTAGCGGGAGTTTCGCAGTATTTT.

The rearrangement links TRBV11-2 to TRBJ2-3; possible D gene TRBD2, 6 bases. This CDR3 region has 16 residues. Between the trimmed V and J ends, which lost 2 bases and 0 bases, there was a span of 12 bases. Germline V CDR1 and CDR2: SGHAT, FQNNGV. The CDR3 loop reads CASSLWTIRSTDTQYF. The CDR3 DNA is TGTGCCAGCAGCTTATGGACTATCAGAAGCACAGATACGCAGTATTTT.

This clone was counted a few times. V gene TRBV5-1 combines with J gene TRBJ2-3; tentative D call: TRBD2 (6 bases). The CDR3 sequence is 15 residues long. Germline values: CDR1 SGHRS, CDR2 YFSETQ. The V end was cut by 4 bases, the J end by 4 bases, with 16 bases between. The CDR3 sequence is CASSPTYGSPDTQYF. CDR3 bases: TGCGCCAGCAGCCCTACGTACGGGAGCCCAGATACGCAGTATTTT. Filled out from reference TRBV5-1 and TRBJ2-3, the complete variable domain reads KAGVTQTPRYLIKTRGQQVTLSCSPISGHRSVSWYQQTPGQGLQFLFEYFSETQRNKGNFPGRFSGRQFSNSRSEMNVSTLELGDSALYLCASSPTYGSPDTQYFGPGTRLTVL.

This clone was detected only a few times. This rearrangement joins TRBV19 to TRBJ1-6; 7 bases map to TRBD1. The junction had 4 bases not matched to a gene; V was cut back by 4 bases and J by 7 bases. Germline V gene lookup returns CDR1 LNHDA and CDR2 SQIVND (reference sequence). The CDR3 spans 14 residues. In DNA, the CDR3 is TGTGCCAGTAGTAAGGGGGCCGGGAATTCACCCCTCCACTTT. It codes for CASSKGAGNSPLHF.

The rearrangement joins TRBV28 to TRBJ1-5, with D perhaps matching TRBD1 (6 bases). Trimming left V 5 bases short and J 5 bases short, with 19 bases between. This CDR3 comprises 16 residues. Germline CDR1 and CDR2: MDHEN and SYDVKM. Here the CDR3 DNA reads TGTGCCAGCAGTCTTCGGCAGGGGTTGGGCGATCAGCCCCAGCATTTT. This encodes CASSLRQGLGDQPQHF.